The clone carrying this TCR beta chain was detected a few times. The antigen is not known. The sample originates from a study of T-cell memory formation after mild COVID-19. Findings of the study overall: Day 15 to 85 contracting clones showed balanced CD4/CD8; later expanders leaned CD4+.

Barcoded TCR alpha and TCR beta cDNA libraries with UMIs came from 5'RACE using constant-segment primers. Via MiXCR, TCRdb re-called the 5' RACE reads, giving one row per CDR3 protein. Of approximately 480,000 distinct CDR3 sequences listed, roughly 20% are singletons. The TCR was taken from an adult woman who had mild COVID-19 (a few samples of this study predate the infection). Cell type and time point are not known. The sample consisted of PBMCs or a T cell subset sorted from them (not recorded which).

The CDR3, as DNA: TGTGCCACCAGCAGAGTTATGCGGACAGATACGCAGTATTTT. This encodes CATSRVMRTDTQYF. The chain employs TRBV15 and TRBJ2-3, with D uncertain. V was clipped by 1 base and J by 3 bases, with 8 bases between them. Germline CDR1 LNHNV, CDR2 YYDKDF (reference sequence). The CDR3 runs to 14 residues.